Sequencing of this T cell receptor (beta chain) was carried out in a study of blood T cell repertoires in COVID-19. Here immunoSEQ multiplex PCR was the method, and the copy in TCRdb shows in-frame clones only, minus some. The sample lists hundreds of thousands of clones; nearly 90% were seen once. The TCR comes from a man under 40 who had been exposed to COVID-19. Sample: PBMCs or T cells enriched from blood (not recorded which).

The CDR3 is CASSRGTGAASPLHF. The CDR3 DNA follows: TGCGCCAGCAGCCGCGGGACAGGGGCTGCTTCACCCCTCCACTTT. J is TRBJ1-6 and V is TRBV4-3; 10 bases align to TRBD1. The CDR3 totals 15 residues. CDR1 is LGHNA, CDR2 YSLEER, per germline. With V trimmed by 4 bases and J by 9 bases, 6 bases remained unmatched.